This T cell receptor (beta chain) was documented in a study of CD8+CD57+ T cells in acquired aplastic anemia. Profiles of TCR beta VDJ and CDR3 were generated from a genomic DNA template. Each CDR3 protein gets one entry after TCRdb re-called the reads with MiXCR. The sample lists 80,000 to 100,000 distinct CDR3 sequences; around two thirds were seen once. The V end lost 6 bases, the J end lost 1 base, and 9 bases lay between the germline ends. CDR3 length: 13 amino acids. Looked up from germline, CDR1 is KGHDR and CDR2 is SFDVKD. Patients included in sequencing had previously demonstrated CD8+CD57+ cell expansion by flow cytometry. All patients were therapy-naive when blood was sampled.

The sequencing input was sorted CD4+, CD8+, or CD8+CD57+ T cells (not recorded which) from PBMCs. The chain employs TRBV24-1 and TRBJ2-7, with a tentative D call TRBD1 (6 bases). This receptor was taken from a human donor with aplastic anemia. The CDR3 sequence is CATSTTGSYEQYF. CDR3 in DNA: TGTGCCACCAGTACAACAGGGTCCTACGAGCAGTACTTC.